This T cell receptor (beta chain) was obtained from a study of cytomegalovirus exposure and HLA in healthy donors. The study, taken as a whole, reports: It was 150 to 200 TCR beta chains that were listed as cytomegalovirus-associated.

V lost 0 bases to trimming and J lost 3 bases, with 5 bases between them. CDR1 is SEHNR, CDR2 FQNEAQ, per germline (reference sequence). This CDR3 comprises 13 residues. About this clone: Its target is unknown.

The PCR employed 60 Vbeta primers together with 13 Jbeta primers. Some clones are missing from TCRdb's copy, which holds only in-frame ones; the method was immunoSEQ multiplex PCR. The sample contains fewer than 150,000 clones, approximately 83% of which appear only once. The sample taken for sequencing was PBMCs. This chain joins TRBV7-9 and TRBJ2-5, with D possibly being TRBD1 (5 bases). The source is a male donor in good health and CMV-seronegative. The CDR3 region has the DNA TGTGCCAGCAGCTTAGCCAGGGAAGAGACCCAGTACTTC. Protein product: CASSLAREETQYF.